A single sample is the source of the 8 T cell receptor beta chains below, sequenced in a study of blood T cell repertoires in COVID-19. The protocol was immunoSEQ multiplex PCR, while the TCRdb copy is restricted to in-frame clones and leaves out a portion. The table shows fewer than 350,000 clones, with around 89% occurring only once. The material sequenced was PBMCs or T cells enriched from blood (not recorded which). Receptors originate from a woman aged 60-70 years in a cohort exposed to, infected with or recovered from COVID-19 (not recorded which).

The chain employs TRBV28 and TRBJ1-5; 9 bases line up with TRBD1. V lost 8 bases and J lost 7; bases outside the gene matches: 12. The CDR3 extends over 15 amino acids. CDR1 and CDR2 (germline): MDHEN, SYDVKM. The chain's CDR3 is CASGDLDRGDQPQHF. CDR3 DNA: TGTGCCAGCGGGGACTTGGACAGGGGAGACCAGCCCCAGCATTTT.

The chain recombines TRBV27 with TRBJ1-1, with D maybe TRBD1 (6 bases). The CDR3 length is 13 residues. Germline CDR1 is MNHEY and CDR2 is SMNVEV (reference sequence). V lost 8 bases to trimming and J lost 1 base, with 11 bases between them. CDR3 in amino acids: CASSDRENTEAFF. DNA of the CDR3: TGTGCCAGCTCGGACAGAGAGAACACTGAAGCTTTCTTT.

This sequence joins TRBV24-1 and TRBJ2-2, with D maybe TRBD1 (6 bases). Looked up from germline, CDR1 is KGHDR and CDR2 is SFDVKD. The V end lost 7 bases, the J end lost 5 bases, and 16 bases lay between the germline ends. This CDR3 is 15 amino acids long. CDR3 nucleotides: TGTGCCACCAGCCCTGGGCAGGGGAGAACCGGGGAGCTGTTTTTT. Encoded protein: CATSPGQGRTGELFF.

This rearrangement joins TRBV15 to TRBJ2-7; a weak D match, TRBD2 (6 bases). V lost 4 bases, J lost 4 bases, and 17 bases lay in between. The CDR3 has 15 residues. CDR1 is LNHNV, CDR2 YYDKDF, per germline (reference sequence). This chain's CDR3 is CATSIPSGVGYEQYF. CDR3 DNA: TGTGCCACCAGCATCCCTTCGGGGGTAGGTTACGAGCAGTACTTC.

The rearrangement uses TRBV7-9 and TRBJ2-7, with a weak D call TRBD2 (6 bases). V lost 4 bases, J lost 6 bases, and 13 bases lay in between. The CDR3 spans 13 residues. The V gene's germline CDR1 is SEHNR and CDR2 FQNEAQ (reference sequence). The CDR3 loop reads CASSYPGGSEQYF. CDR3 bases: TGTGCCAGCAGCTATCCCGGAGGGAGCGAGCAGTACTTC.

The chain employs TRBV28 and TRBJ1-5; 9 bases agree with TRBD1. The V segment lost 6 bases and the J segment 0 bases; nucleotides outside the gene matches: 6. The germline V gene has CDR1 MDHEN and CDR2 SYDVKM. The CDR3 is 16 amino acids. CDR3 nucleotides: TGTGCCAGCAGCCCGGACAGGGGATATAGCAATCAGCCCCAGCATTTT. It encodes CASSPDRGYSNQPQHF.

This chain links TRBV24-1 with TRBJ2-7; 9 bases are shared with TRBD1. This CDR3 has 15 residues. Germline CDR1 reads KGHDR; CDR2 reads SFDVKD. V lost 5 bases and J lost 1; bases outside the gene matches: 5. In nucleotides, the CDR3 is TGTGCCACCAGTGCCGGACAGGGGAGGTCCTACGAGCAGTACTTC. Amino acids: CATSAGQGRSYEQYF.

The V gene is TRBV11-3, the J gene TRBJ2-7, with 11 bases lining up with TRBD2. The germline CDR1 and CDR2 sequences are SGHNT and YENEEA. With 5 bases clipped from V and 5 bases from J, the junction kept 5 bases outside the gene matches. The CDR3 loop spans 14 amino acids. For the CDR3, the DNA is TGTGCCAGCAGCCAGGGGACTAGCGGAGACGAGCAGTACTTC. This sequence encodes CASSQGTSGDEQYF.